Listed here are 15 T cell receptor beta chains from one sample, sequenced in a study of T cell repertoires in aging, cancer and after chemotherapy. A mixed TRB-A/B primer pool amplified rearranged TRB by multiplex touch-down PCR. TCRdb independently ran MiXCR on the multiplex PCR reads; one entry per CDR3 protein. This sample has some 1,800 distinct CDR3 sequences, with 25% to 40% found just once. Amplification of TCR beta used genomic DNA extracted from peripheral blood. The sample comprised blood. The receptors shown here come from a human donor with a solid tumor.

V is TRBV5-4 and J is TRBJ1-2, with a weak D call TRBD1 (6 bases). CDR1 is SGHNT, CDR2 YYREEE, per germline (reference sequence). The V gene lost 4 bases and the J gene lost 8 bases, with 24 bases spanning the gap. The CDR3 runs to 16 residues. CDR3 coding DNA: TGTGCCAGCAGCCCACCGCGCCTAACAGGGCTAGAGGGCTACACCTTC. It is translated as CASSPPRLTGLEGYTF.

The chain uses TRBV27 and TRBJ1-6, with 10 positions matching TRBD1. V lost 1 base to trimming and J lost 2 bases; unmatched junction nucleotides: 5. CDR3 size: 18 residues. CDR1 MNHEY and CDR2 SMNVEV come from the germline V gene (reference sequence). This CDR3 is CASSLLEGTGAYNSPLHF. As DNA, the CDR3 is TGTGCCAGCAGTTTATTGGAGGGGACAGGGGCCTATAATTCACCCCTCCACTTT.

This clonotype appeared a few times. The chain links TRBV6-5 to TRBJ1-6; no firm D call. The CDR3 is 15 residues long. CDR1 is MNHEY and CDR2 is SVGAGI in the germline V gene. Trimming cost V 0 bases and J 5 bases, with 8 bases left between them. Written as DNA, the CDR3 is TGTGCCAGCAGTTACTCACGGAGTGATAATTCACCCCTCCACTTT. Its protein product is CASSYSRSDNSPLHF.

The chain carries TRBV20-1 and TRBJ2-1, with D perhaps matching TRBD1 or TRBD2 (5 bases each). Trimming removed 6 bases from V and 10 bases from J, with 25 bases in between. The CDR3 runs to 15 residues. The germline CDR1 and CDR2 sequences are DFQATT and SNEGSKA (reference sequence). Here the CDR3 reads CSAHERGDVKAEQFF. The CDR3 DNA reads TGCAGTGCCCACGAGAGGGGTGATGTTAAAGCCGAGCAGTTCTTC.

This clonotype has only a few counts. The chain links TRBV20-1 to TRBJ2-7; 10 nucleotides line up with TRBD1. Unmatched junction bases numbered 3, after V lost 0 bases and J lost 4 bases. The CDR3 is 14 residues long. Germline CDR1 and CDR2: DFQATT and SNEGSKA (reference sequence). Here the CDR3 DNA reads TGCAGTGCTAGAGACCTGGGACAGGGGTACGAGCAGTACTTC. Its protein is CSARDLGQGYEQYF.

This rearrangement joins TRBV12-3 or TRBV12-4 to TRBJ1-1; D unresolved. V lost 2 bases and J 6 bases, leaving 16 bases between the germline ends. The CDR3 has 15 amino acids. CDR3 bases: TGTGCCAGCAGTTTATCGCTTGGGCAAGCTCCTGAAGCTTTCTTT. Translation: CASSLSLGQAPEAFF.

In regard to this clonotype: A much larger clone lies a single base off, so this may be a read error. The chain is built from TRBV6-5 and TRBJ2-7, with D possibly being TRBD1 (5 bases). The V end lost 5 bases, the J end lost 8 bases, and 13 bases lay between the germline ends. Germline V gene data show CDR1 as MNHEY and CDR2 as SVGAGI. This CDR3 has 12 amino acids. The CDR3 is CASSHRRGKQYF. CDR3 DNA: TGTGCCAGCAGTCACCGTAGGGGCAAGCAGTACTTC.

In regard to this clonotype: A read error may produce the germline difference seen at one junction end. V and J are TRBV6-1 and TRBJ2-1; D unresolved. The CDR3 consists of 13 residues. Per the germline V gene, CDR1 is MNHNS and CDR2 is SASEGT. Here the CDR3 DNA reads TGTGCCAGCAGTGAAGCACGAGACAATGTGCAGTTCTTC. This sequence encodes CASSEARDNVQFF.

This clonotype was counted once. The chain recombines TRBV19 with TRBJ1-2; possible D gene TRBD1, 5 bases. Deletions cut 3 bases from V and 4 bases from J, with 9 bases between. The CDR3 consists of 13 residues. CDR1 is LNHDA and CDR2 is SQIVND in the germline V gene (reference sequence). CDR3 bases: TGTGCCAGTAGTATCTTAGGGGTCTATGGCTACACCTTC. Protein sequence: CASSILGVYGYTF.

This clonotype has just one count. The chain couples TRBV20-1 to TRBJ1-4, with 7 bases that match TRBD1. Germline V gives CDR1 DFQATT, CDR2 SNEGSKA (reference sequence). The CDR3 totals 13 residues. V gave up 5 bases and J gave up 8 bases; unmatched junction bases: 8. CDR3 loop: CSARRRQGEKLFF. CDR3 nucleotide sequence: TGCAGTGCTCGGAGACGACAGGGAGAAAAACTGTTTTTT.

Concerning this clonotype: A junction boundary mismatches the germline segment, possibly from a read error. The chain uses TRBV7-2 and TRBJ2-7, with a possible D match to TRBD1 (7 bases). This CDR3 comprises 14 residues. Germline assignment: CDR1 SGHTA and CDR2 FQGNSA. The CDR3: CASIPGGYGYEKYF. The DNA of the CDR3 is TGTGCCAGCATCCCAGGGGGGTACGGGTACGAGAAGTACTTC.

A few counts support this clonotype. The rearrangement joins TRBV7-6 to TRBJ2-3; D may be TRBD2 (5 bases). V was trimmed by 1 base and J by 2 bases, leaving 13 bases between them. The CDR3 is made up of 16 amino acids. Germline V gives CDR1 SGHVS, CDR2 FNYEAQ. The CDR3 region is CASSLGSSGLTDTQYF. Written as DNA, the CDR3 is TGTGCCAGCAGCTTAGGGTCAAGCGGACTCACAGATACGCAGTATTTT.

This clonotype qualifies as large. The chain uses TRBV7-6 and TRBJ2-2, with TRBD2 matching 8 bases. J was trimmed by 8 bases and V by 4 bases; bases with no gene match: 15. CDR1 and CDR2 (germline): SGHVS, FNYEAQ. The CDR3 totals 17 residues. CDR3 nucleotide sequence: TGTGCCAGCAGCTCATCACCCCCGGGACTAGTAGCGGGGGAGCTGTTTTTT. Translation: CASSSSPPGLVAGELFF.

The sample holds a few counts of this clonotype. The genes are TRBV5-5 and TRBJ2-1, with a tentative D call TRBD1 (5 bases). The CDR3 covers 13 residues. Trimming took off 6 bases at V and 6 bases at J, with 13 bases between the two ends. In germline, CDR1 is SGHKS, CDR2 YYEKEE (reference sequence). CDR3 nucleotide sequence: TGTGCCAGCACTCAAATGGGGCGCAATGAGCAGTTCTTC. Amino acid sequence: CASTQMGRNEQFF.

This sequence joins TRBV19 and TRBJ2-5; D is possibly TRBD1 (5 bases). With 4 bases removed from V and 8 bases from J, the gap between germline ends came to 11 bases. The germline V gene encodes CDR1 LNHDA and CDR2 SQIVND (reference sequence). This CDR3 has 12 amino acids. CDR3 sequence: CASSTVGHTQYF. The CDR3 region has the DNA TGTGCCAGTAGTACCGTAGGACACACCCAGTACTTC.